This TCR beta chain is drawn from a study of control samples from healthy donors and cancer patients (dated by TCRdb to 2018 to 2021). Receptors were amplified or captured by the immunoSEQ multiplex PCR assay. TCRdb carries this immuneACCESS record with in-frame sequences only. Its versions omit some clonotypes, under half of them owing to an unresolved V gene in the studies checked, with the rest unexplained. The sample contains about 79,000 clones, 93% of them found a single time. The ten largest clones capture roughly 1.3% of the sample. With respect to this clone: Its antigen target is currently unknown. Base-call qualities are not available, and no considerably larger clone is one nucleotide away.

V and J lose 4 bases and 2 bases, and a span of 10 bases separates them. The CDR3 runs 14 residues from the cysteine to the phenylalanine. Of all the DNA, just the CDR3 is kept, 42 bases in frame from base 1. The germline V gene (reference sequence) supplies CDR1 SGHNT and CDR2 YYREEE. The sequencing sample was made of PBMCs. This TCR was recovered from a woman in her thirties or forties with lung cancer. Rearrangement joined TRBV5-4 to TRBJ2-1; the D gene assignment is ambiguous. The base sequence is TGTGCCAGCAGCCCTAGACCAGCCTACAATGAGCAGTTCTTC. This encodes CASSPRPAYNEQFF.